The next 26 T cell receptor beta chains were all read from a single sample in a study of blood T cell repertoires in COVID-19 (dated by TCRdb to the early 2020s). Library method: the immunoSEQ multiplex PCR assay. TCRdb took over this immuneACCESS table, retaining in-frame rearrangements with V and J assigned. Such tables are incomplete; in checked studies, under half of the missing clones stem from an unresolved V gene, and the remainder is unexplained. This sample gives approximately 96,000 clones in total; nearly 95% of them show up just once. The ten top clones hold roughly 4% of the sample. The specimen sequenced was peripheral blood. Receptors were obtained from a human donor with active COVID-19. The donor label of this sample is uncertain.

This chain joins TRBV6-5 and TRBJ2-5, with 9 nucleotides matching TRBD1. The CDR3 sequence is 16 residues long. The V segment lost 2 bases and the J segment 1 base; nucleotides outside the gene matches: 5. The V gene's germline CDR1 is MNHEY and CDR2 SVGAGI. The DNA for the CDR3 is TGTGCCAGCAGTTACCGCCCGGGACAGGGCCAAGAGACCCAGTACTTC. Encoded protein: CASSYRPGQGQETQYF.

The CDR3 coding sequence is TGTGCCAGCAGCTTGCAGACAGGGCTTAATGAAAAACTGTTTTTT. Encoded protein: CASSLQTGLNEKLFF. The chain carries TRBV7-2 and TRBJ1-4, with 7 bases lining up with TRBD1. The CDR3 runs 15 residues. Germline V gene data show CDR1 as SGHTA and CDR2 as FQGNSA. The ends lost 3 bases at V and 4 bases at J; junction bases unmatched: 5.

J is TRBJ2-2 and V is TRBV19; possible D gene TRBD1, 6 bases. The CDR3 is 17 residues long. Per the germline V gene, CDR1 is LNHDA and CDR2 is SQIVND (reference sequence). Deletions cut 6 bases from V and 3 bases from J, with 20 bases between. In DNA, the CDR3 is TGTGCCAGTAGAAAGACCACAGGGTTTTCGGACACCGGGGAGCTGTTTTTT. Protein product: CASRKTTGFSDTGELFF.

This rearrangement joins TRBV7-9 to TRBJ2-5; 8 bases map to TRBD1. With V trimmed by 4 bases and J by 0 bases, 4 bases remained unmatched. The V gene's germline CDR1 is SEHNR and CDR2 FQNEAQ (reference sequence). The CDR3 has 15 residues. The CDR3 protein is CASSSGQVYQETQYF. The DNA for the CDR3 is TGTGCCAGCAGCTCGGGACAGGTCTACCAAGAGACCCAGTACTTC.

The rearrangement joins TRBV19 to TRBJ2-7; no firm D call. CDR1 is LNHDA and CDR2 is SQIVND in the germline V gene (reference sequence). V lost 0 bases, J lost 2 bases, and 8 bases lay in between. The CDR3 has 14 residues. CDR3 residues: CASSIDYRTYEQYF. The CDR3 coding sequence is TGTGCCAGTAGTATAGATTACAGAACCTACGAGCAGTACTTC.

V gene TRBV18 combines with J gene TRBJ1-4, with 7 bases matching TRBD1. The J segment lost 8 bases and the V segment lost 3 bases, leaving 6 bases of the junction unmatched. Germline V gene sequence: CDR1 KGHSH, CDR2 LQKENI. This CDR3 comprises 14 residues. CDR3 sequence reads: CASSPTGTGEKLFF. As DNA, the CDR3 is TGTGCCAGCTCACCGACAGGGACGGGCGAAAAACTGTTTTTT.

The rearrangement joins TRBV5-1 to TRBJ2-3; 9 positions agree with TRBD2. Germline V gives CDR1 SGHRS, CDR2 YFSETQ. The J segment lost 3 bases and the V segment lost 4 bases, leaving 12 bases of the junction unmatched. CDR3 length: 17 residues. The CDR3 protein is CASSPRLAGIRTDTQYF. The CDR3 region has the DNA TGCGCCAGCAGCCCCCGGCTAGCGGGAATACGGACAGATACGCAGTATTTT. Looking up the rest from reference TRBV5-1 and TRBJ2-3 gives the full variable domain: KAGVTQTPRYLIKTRGQQVTLSCSPISGHRSVSWYQQTPGQGLQFLFEYFSETQRNKGNFPGRFSGRQFSNSRSEMNVSTLELGDSALYLCASSPRLAGIRTDTQYFGPGTRLTVL.

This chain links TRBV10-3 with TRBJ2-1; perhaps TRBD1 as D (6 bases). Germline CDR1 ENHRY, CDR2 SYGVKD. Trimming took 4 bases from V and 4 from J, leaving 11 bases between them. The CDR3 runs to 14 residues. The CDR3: CAISGQGQYNEQFF. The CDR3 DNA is TGTGCCATCAGTGGTCAGGGGCAGTACAATGAGCAGTTCTTC.

The CDR3 region is CASTLGQGANYGYTF. CDR3 sequence (DNA): TGTGCCAGCACGCTGGGACAGGGTGCTAACTATGGCTACACCTTC. The rearrangement uses TRBV2 and TRBJ1-2; 9 bases match TRBD1. The ends lost 7 bases at V and 0 bases at J; junction bases unmatched: 6. The CDR3 runs to 15 residues. Germline CDR1 and CDR2: SNHLY and FYNNEI.

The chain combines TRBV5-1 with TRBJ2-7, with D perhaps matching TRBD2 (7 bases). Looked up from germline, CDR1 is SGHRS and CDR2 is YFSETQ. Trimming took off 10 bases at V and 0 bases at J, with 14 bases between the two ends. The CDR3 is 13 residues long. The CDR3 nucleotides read TGCGCCGGATGGGAGGGGGACTCCTACGAGCAGTACTTC. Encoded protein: CAGWEGDSYEQYF. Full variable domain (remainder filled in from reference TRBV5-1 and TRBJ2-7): KAGVTQTPRYLIKTRGQQVTLSCSPISGHRSVSWYQQTPGQGLQFLFEYFSETQRNKGNFPGRFSGRQFSNSRSEMNVSTLELGDSALYLCAGWEGDSYEQYFGPGTRLTVT.

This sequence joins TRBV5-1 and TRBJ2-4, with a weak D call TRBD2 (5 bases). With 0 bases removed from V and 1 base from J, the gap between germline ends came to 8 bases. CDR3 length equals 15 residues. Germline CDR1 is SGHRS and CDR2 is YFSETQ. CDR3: CASSLGIAAKNIQYF. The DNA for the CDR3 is TGCGCCAGCAGCTTGGGAATAGCGGCCAAAAACATTCAGTACTTC.

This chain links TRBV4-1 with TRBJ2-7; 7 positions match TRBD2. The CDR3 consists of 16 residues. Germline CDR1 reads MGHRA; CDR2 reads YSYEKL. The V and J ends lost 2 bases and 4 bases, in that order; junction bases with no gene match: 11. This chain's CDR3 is CASSQQTAGRSYEQYF. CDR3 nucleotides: TGCGCCAGCAGCCAACAGACAGCGGGAAGGTCTTACGAGCAGTACTTC.

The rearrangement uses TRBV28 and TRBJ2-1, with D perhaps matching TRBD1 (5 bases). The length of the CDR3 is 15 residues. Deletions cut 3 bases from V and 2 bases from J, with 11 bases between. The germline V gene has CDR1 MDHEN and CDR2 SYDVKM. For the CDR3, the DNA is TGTGCCAGCAGTTTCTTCAGGGTTACCTACAATGAGCAGTTCTTC. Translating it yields CASSFFRVTYNEQFF.

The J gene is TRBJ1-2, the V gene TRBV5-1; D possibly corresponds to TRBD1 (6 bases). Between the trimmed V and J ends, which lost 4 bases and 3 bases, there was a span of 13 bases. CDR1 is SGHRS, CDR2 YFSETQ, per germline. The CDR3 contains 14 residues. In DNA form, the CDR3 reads TGCGCCAGCAGCGTACAGGGAGTCGACTATGGCTACACCTTC. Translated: CASSVQGVDYGYTF.

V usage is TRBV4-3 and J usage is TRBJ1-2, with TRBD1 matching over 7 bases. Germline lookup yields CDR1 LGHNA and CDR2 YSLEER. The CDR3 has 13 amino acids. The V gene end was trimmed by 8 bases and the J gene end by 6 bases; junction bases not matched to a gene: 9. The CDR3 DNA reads TGCGCCAGCGCCCCAGGGGGAAGAGATGGCTACACCTTC. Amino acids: CASAPGGRDGYTF.

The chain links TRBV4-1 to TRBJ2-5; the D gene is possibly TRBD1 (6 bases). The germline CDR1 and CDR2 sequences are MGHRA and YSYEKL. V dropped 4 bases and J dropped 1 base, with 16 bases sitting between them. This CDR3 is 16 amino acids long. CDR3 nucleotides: TGCGCCAGCAGCCGAACCCTACAGGGAGCCCAAGAGACCCAGTACTTC. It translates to CASSRTLQGAQETQYF.

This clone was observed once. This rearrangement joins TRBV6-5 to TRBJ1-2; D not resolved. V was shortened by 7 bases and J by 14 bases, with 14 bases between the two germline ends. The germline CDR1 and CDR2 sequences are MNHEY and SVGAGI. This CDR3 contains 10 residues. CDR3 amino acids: CASNQANRTF. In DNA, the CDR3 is TGTGCCAGCAACCAGGCGAACCGGACCTTC.

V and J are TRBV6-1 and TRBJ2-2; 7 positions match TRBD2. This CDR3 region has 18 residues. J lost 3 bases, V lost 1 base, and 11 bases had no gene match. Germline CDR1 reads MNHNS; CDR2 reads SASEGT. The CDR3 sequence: CASSEGRRASGHTGELFF. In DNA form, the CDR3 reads TGTGCCAGCAGTGAAGGCCGCAGGGCTAGCGGACACACCGGGGAGCTGTTTTTT.

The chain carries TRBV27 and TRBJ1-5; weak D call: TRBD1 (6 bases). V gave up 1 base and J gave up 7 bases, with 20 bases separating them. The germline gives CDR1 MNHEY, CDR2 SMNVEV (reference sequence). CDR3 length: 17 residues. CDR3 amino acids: CASSLYGQGSFPQPQHF. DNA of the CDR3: TGTGCCAGCAGTTTATATGGGCAGGGGAGTTTTCCACAGCCCCAGCATTTT.

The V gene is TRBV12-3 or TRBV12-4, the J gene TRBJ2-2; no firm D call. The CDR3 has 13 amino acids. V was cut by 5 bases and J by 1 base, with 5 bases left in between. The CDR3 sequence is CASSQVNTGELFF. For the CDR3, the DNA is TGTGCCAGCAGTCAGGTGAACACCGGGGAGCTGTTTTTT.

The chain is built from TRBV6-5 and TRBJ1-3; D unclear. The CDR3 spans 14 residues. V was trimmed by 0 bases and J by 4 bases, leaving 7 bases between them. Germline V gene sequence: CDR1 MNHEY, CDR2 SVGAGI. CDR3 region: CASSYSAGGNTIYF. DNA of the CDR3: TGTGCCAGCAGTTACTCGGCAGGAGGAAACACCATATATTTT.

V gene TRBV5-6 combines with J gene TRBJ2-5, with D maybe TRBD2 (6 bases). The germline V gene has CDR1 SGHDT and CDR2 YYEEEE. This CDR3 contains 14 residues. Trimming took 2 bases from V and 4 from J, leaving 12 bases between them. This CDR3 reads CASSFMQGLETQYF. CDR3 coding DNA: TGTGCCAGCAGCTTTATGCAGGGACTAGAGACCCAGTACTTC. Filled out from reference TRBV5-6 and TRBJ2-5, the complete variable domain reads DAGVTQSPTHLIKTRGQQVTLRCSPKSGHDTVSWYQQALGQGPQFIFQYYEEEERQRGNFPDRFSGHQFPNYSSELNVNALLLGDSALYLCASSFMQGLETQYFGPGTRLLVL.

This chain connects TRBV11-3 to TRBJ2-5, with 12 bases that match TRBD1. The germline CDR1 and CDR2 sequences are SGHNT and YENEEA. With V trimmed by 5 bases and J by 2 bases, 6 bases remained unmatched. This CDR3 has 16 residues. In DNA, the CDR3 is TGTGCCAGCAGCCTCCCGGGACAGGGGGCTCAAGAGACCCAGTACTTC. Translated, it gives CASSLPGQGAQETQYF.

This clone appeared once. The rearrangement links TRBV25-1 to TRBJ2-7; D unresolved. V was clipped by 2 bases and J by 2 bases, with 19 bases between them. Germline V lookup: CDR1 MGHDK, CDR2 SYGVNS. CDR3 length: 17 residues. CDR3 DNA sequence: TGTGCCAGCAGTGAAAGAACTATAGGCAGCCCGACCTACGAGCAGTACTTC. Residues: CASSERTIGSPTYEQYF.

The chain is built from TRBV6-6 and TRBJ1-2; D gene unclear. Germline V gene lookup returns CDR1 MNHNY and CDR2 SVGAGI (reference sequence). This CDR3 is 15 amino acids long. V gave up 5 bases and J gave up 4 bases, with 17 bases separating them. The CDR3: CASSIPSGKIYGYTF. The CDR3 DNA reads TGTGCCAGCAGTATCCCGTCAGGAAAAATCTATGGCTACACCTTC.

In DNA, the CDR3 is TGTGCCAGCAGCTTAGCGGGGCTACAAGAGACCCAGTACTTC. It yields the protein CASSLAGLQETQYF. The chain recombines TRBV7-2 with TRBJ2-5; D is perhaps TRBD1 (5 bases). This CDR3 is 14 amino acids long. The ends were cut back, 0 bases at V and 2 bases at J, with 7 bases in the middle. Germline CDR1 and CDR2: SGHTA and FQGNSA.